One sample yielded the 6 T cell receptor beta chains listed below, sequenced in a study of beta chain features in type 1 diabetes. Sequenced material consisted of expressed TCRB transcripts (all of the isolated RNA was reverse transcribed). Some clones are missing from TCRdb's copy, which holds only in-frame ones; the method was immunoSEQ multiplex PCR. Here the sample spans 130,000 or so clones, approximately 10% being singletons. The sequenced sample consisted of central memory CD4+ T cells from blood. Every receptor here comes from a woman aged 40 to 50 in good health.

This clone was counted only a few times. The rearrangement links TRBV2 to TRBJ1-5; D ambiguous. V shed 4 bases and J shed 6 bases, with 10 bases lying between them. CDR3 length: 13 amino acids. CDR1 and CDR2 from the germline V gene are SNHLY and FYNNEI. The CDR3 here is CASSVGNLQPQHF. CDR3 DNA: TGTGCCAGCAGTGTCGGGAATCTTCAGCCCCAGCATTTT.

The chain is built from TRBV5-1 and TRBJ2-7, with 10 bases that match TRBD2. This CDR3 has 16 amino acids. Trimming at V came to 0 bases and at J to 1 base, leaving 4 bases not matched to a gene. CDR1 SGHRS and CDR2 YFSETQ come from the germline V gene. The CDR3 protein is CASSLGLAGASYEQYF. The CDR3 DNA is TGCGCCAGCAGCTTGGGCCTAGCGGGGGCGTCCTACGAGCAGTACTTC.

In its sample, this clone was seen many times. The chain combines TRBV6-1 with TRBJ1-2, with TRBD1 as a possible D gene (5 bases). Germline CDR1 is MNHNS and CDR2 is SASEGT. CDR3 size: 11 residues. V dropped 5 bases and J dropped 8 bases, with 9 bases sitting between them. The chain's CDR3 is CASSQGRGYTF. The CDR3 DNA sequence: TGTGCCAGCAGTCAGGGCCGCGGCTACACCTTC.

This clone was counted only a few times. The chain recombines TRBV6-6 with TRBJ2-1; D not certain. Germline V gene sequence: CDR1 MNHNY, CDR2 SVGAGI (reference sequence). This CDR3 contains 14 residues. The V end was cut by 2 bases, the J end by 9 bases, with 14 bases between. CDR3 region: CASSYRIERGEQFF. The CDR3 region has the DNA TGTGCCAGCAGTTACCGAATTGAGCGAGGTGAGCAGTTCTTC.

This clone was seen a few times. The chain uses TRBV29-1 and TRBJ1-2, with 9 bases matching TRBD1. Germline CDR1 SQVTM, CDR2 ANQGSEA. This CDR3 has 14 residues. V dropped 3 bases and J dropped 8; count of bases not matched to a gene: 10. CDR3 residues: CSVDWGQGVGGYTF. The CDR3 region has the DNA TGCAGCGTTGATTGGGGACAGGGCGTAGGCGGCTACACCTTC.

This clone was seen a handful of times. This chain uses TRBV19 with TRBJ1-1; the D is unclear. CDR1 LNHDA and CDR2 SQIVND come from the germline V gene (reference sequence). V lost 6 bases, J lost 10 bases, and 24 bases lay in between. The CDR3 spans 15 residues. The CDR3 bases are TGTGCCAGTAGCCCTCTTTGGACCGAGGGATTGGGAGCTTTCTTT. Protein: CASSPLWTEGLGAFF.